The present entry profiles one TCR beta chain with its context. Original methodology: Reference gene primer amplification gave estimated nucleated cell counts. The protocol was immunoSEQ multiplex PCR, while the TCRdb copy is restricted to in-frame clones and leaves out a portion. V, J and clone size derive from that table, while D and trimming were established from the DNA sequence. The sample shows about 220,000 clones, over 75% of them seen only once. The sample originates from a study of blood T cell repertoires in COVID-19. Germline V gives CDR1 SGHNT, CDR2 YYREEE (reference sequence). This CDR3 has 14 amino acids. Trimming removed 4 bases at V and 1 base at J, with 9 bases between.

This clonotype originated in a woman aged 55 to 70 who had recovered from COVID-19. The gene calls are TRBV5-4 and TRBJ1-3; D remains ambiguous. Material for sequencing was PBMCs or T cells enriched from blood (not recorded which). The CDR3 region is CASSPMASGNTIYF. CDR3 DNA: TGTGCCAGCAGCCCCATGGCTTCTGGAAACACCATATATTTT.